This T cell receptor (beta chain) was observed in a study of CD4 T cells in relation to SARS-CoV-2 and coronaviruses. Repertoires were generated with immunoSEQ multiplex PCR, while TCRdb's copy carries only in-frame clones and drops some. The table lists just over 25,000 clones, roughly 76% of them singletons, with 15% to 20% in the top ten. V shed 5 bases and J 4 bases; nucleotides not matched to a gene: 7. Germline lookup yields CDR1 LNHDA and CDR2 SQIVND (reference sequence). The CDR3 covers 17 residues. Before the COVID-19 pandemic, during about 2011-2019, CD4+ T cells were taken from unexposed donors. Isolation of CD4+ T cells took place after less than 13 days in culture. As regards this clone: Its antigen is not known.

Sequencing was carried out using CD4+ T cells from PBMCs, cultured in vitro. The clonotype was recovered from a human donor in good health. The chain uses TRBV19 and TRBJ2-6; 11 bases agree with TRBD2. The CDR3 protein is CASSPLAGGYGANVLTF. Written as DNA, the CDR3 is TGTGCCAGTAGTCCCCTAGCGGGAGGATACGGGGCCAACGTCCTGACTTTC.